The 13 T cell receptor beta chains listed next were all sequenced from one sample in a study of regulatory T cells in long-lasting Graves disease. Time point meaning: persistent/refractory GD, antithyroid drugs over 5 years with positive TRAb. The TCR library was made from RNA extracted from PBMCs. Combining iRepertoire HTBI primers with Arm-PCR of CDR3 regions, the authors built TCR beta libraries. TCRdb re-derived calls from the multiplex PCR reads in MiXCR, one entry per CDR3 protein. The profile covers hundreds of thousands of distinct CDR3 sequences, with roughly 21% appearing a single time and 29% taken by the ten largest. The starting material was peripheral blood mononuclear cells (PBMCs), obtained when the disease was refractory, from a patient treated with antithyroid drugs. These receptor sequences come from a female donor with Graves disease.

The chain couples TRBV6-1 to TRBJ1-2; tentatively, D is TRBD1 (5 bases). This CDR3 is 14 amino acids long. Germline V CDR1 and CDR2: MNHNS, SASEGT. Trimming removed 5 bases from V and 4 bases from J, with 14 bases in between. In DNA form, the CDR3 reads TGTGCCAGCAGTACGGGGAGCGGGGGCTATGGCTACACCTTC. The encoded protein is CASSTGSGGYGYTF.

About this clonotype: Just one base apart from a much larger clone, this may be a read error. The V call is TRBV28, the J call TRBJ2-6; no clear D gene. V was shortened by 3 bases and J by 2 bases, with 8 bases between the two germline ends. This CDR3 region has 15 residues. Germline assignment: CDR1 MDHEN and CDR2 SYDVKM. This CDR3 reads CASSFGFAGANVLTF. CDR3 sequence (DNA): TGTGCCAGCAGTTTCGGGTTTGCTGGGGCCAACGTCCTGACTTTC.

There are many counts of this clonotype. The CDR3 region is CASSAGGGAYEQYF. The DNA for the CDR3 is TGTGCCAGCTCCGCAGGCGGCGGAGCCTACGAGCAGTACTTC. This chain uses TRBV18 with TRBJ2-7; D remains unclear. This CDR3 contains 14 residues. Germline values: CDR1 KGHSH, CDR2 LQKENI. V shed 6 bases and J shed 2 bases, with 14 bases lying between them.

This clonotype was seen a few times. The rearrangement uses TRBV18 and TRBJ1-1, with a possible D match to TRBD1 (6 bases). Trimming left V 0 bases short and J 5 bases short, with 10 bases between. This CDR3 has 14 residues. Per the germline V gene, CDR1 is KGHSH and CDR2 is LQKENI. CDR3 coding DNA: TGTGCCAGCTCACCACCGAACAGGGCAACTGAAGCTTTCTTT. Translation gives CASSPPNRATEAFF. The full variable domain, with the rest looked up from reference TRBV18 and TRBJ1-1, is NAGVMQNPRHLVRRRGQEARLRCSPMKGHSHVYWYRQLPEEGLKFMVYLQKENIIDESGMPKERFSAEFPKEGPSILRIQQVVRGDSAAYFCASSPPNRATEAFFGQGTRLTVV.

The J gene is TRBJ1-3, the V gene TRBV9; D might be TRBD1 (5 bases). The germline V gene has CDR1 SGDLS and CDR2 YYNGEE. The CDR3 is 17 residues long. Trimming stripped 0 bases from V and 0 bases from J, with 13 bases between. Here the CDR3 DNA reads TGTGCCAGCAGCGTAGCCCCTATAGGGACCTCTGGAAACACCATATATTTT. Its protein product is CASSVAPIGTSGNTIYF.

This clonotype was observed many times. The chain combines TRBV10-3 with TRBJ2-5; 13 bases agree with TRBD2. Trimming at V came to 7 bases and at J to 0 bases, leaving 11 bases not matched to a gene. Germline V gene sequence: CDR1 ENHRY, CDR2 SYGVKD. The CDR3 has 18 residues. The CDR3 nucleotides read TGTGCCATCAAACCCGGGACTAGCGGGGCGCCGTACCAAGAGACCCAGTACTTC. Its protein product is CAIKPGTSGAPYQETQYF.

This sequence joins TRBV6-2 or TRBV6-3 and TRBJ1-3; TRBD1 agrees at 8 bases. V trimming: 0 bases; J trimming: 2 bases; junction bases outside the gene matches: 0. This CDR3 is 15 amino acids long. Germline CDR1 is MNHEY and CDR2 is SVGEGT. The DNA for the CDR3 is TGTGCCAGCAGTTACTCGACAGGGGCTGGAAACACCATATATTTT. This gives the protein CASSYSTGAGNTIYF.

This clonotype showed up many times. J is TRBJ2-7 and V is TRBV28; D is unresolved. V gave up 8 bases and J gave up 6 bases, with 11 bases separating them. This CDR3 comprises 11 residues. Germline V gene sequence: CDR1 MDHEN, CDR2 SYDVKM. For the CDR3, the DNA is TGTGCCAGCGGCTCTAGGAGCGAGCAGTACTTC. Protein: CASGSRSEQYF.

The genes are TRBV10-2 and TRBJ2-7; 7 positions match TRBD1. CDR1 WSHSY and CDR2 SAAADI come from the germline V gene. This CDR3 is 17 amino acids long. V dropped 4 bases and J dropped 0; count of bases not matched to a gene: 12. The chain's CDR3 is CASSADRGRGSSYEQYF. The CDR3 DNA sequence: TGCGCCAGCAGTGCCGATAGGGGGCGAGGGAGCTCCTACGAGCAGTACTTC.

This clonotype was counted only a few times. The genes are TRBV12-3 or TRBV12-4 and TRBJ2-2; possibly TRBD1 for D (6 bases). CDR3 length: 16 amino acids. Trimming stripped 4 bases from V and 7 bases from J, with 19 bases between. The CDR3 is CASSSQGATGIGELFF. The CDR3 DNA is TGTGCCAGCAGTTCACAGGGAGCCACGGGGATCGGGGAGCTGTTTTTT.

The chain employs TRBV20-1 and TRBJ2-2; D unclear. Germline assignment: CDR1 DFQATT and CDR2 SNEGSKA (reference sequence). The CDR3 is 14 residues long. Deletions cut 6 bases from V and 0 bases from J, with 11 bases between. CDR3 residues: CSAPATSNTGELFF. In DNA, the CDR3 is TGCAGTGCCCCAGCGACATCGAACACCGGGGAGCTGTTTTTT.

Points on this clonotype: Being one base from a much bigger clone, this may be a read error. The chain carries TRBV24-1 and TRBJ2-4; 10 nucleotides line up with TRBD1. The assigned J gene may be wrong: the sequence end matches TRBJ2-5 better. In germline, CDR1 is KGHDR, CDR2 SFDVKD. This CDR3 is 19 amino acids long. The CDR3 coding sequence is TGTGCCACCAGTGATTTCGGACCCTCGAGACAGGGGGCGGGGGAGACCCAGTACTTC. Its translation is CATSDFGPSRQGAGETQYF.

This clonotype was counted many times. CDR3 sequence: CASSKQGVYEQYF. DNA for the CDR3: TGTGCCAGCAGTAAACAGGGCGTCTACGAGCAGTACTTC. This chain connects TRBV2 to TRBJ2-7, with a tentative D call TRBD1 (6 bases). V was pared by 5 bases and J by 3 bases, with 11 bases between. The V gene's germline CDR1 is SNHLY and CDR2 FYNNEI. The CDR3 is 13 residues long.